This T cell receptor (beta chain) was identified in a study of blood T cells in healthy people across ages. Study-level results: Per million T cells, TCR beta diversity dropped about linearly as age rose. Donor CMV status, an unknown factor, possibly confounded changes in expanded clonotypes.

In the case of this clonotype: As yet, its antigen is unknown.

Donors each provided about 9.5 milliliters of peripheral blood. Trimming removed 3 bases from V and 4 bases from J, with 10 bases in between. Per germline, CDR1 LGHDT and CDR2 YNNKEL (reference sequence). The CDR3 contains 14 residues. A second PCR of about 7 to 11 cycles used a sample-barcoded 5' primer and a J-beta primer mix. The study obtained at least 2.5 million CDR3-containing paired-end reads from every sample. TCRdb analysed the 5' RACE reads with MiXCR anew, one entry per CDR3 protein. The sample consists of 1.5 million to 2 million distinct CDR3 sequences, 25% to 30% of them appearing once.

The specimen sequenced was blood. The TCR was taken from a woman in her 30s in good health. The chain employs TRBV3-1 and TRBJ2-1; D unclear. As DNA, the CDR3 is TGTGCCAGCAGCCAGTGGTCGGCTTACAATGAGCAGTTCTTC. It codes for CASSQWSAYNEQFF.